The clone carrying this T cell receptor beta chain was seen ten or more times. This sample was included in a study of T cells in Graves' hyperthyroidism and ophthalmopathy. V was cut by 5 bases and J by 0 bases, with 11 bases left in between. Germline CDR1 MNHEY, CDR2 SMNVEV (reference sequence). CDR3 length equals 14 residues. Extraction of PBMCs used roughly 9.6 ml of fresh peripheral blood. There were TCR beta CDR3 regions amplified from RNA transcripts. Primed by the HTBI set, a first-round RT-PCR was run on the TCR CDR3. TCRdb reprocessed the multiplex PCR reads with MiXCR, giving one entry per CDR3 protein. The sample holds fewer than 350,000 distinct CDR3 sequences, about an eighth seen once.

The V call is TRBV27, the J call TRBJ2-7; perhaps D is TRBD1 or TRBD2 (5 bases each). This clonotype originated in a woman in her twenties or thirties with Graves' hyperthyroidism that later progressed to Graves' ophthalmopathy. The sequenced sample consisted of blood. For the CDR3, the DNA is TGTGCCAGCAGTGGGGGTCTTCCCTCCTACGAGCAGTACTTC. This translates into CASSGGLPSYEQYF.